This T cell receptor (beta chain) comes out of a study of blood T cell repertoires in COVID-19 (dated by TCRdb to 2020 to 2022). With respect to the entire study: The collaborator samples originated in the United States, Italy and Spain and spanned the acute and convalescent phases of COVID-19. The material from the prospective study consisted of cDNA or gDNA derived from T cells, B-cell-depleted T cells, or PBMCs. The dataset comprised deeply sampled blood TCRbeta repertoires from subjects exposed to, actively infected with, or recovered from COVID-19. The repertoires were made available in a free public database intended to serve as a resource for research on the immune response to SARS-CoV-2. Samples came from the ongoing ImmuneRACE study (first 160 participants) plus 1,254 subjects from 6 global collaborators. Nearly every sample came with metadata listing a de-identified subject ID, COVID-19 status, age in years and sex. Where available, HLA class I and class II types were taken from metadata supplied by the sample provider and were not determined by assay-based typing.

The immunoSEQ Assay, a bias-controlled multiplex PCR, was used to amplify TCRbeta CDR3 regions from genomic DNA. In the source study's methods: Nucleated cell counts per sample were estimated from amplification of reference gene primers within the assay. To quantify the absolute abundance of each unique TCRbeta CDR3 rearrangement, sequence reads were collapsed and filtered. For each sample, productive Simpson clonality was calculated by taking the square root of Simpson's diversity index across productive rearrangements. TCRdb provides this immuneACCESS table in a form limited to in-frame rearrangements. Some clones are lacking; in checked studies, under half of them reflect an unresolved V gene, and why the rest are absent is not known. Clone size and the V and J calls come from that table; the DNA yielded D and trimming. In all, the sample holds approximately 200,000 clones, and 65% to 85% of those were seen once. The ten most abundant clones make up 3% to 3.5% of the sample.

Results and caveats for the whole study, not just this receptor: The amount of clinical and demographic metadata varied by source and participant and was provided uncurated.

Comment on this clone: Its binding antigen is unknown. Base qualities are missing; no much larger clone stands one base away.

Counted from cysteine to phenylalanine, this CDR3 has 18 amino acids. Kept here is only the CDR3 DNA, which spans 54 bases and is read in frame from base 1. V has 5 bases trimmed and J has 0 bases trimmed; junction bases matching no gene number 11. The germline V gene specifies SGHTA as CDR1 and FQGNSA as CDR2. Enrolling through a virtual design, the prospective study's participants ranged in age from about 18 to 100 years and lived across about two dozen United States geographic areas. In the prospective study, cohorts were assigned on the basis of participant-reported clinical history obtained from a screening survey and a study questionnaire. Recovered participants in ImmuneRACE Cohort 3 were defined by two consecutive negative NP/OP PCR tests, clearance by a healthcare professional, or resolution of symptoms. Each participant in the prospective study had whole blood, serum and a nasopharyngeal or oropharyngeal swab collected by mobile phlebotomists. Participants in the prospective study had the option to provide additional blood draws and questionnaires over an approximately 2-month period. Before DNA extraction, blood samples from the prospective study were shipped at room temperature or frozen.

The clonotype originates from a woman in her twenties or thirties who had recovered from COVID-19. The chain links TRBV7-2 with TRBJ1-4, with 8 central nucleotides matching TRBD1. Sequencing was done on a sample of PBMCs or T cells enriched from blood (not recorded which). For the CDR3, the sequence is CASSPSQGAFPTNEKLFF. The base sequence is TGTGCCAGCAGCCCGTCGCAGGGGGCCTTTCCAACTAATGAAAAACTGTTTTTT.